This T cell receptor (beta chain) was captured in a study of neoadjuvant anti-PD-1 for oral cavity cancer. Study-level points and caveats: Higher pretreatment blood Treg/Th17 ratios correlated with higher pretreatment blood and lower post-treatment tumor TCRbeta clonality. After neoadjuvant nivolumab, PBMC T cell clonality was significantly higher in non-responders than responders.

Blood cells were analyzed directly, without culture or expansion. On this clone itself: The antigen is unknown.

Repertoires were generated with immunoSEQ multiplex PCR, while TCRdb's copy carries only in-frame clones and drops some. Of roughly 14,000 clones in the sample, roughly 64% are singletons; the top ten hold 2.2%. Trimming took 3 bases from V and 0 from J, leaving 6 bases between them. The CDR3 length is 13 residues. The V gene's germline CDR1 is MGHRA and CDR2 YSYEKL. This specimen was PBMCs, taken before nivolumab (anti-PD-1) treatment. The chain uses TRBV4-1 and TRBJ2-7; a weak D match, TRBD1 (5 bases). The clonotype was recovered from a person aged 35-80 years with oral cavity squamous cell carcinoma. The CDR3: CASSHDSSYEQYF. The CDR3 bases are TGCGCCAGCAGCCACGACAGCTCCTACGAGCAGTACTTC.